This TCR beta chain emerged from a study of cytomegalovirus exposure and HLA in healthy donors. Looking at the study overall: The 120 or so validation repertoires were produced on the same platform as the 700 or so repertoires of the first cohort. This was reported in a later analysis.

Separate from the roughly 610-subject first cohort, the roughly 120-subject validation cohort was the one that the donors belonged to. On this clone: Its antigen is not identified.

Germline V gives CDR1 GTSNPN, CDR2 SVGIG (reference sequence). There are 14 residues in the CDR3. V shed 4 bases and J 11 bases; nucleotides not matched to a gene: 14. Broader study findings: Researchers catalogued approximately 170 TCR beta chains as cytomegalovirus-associated. According to a subsequent analysis, TCR clusters from the first cohort were inclined to appear together in the 120 or so validation repertoires.

The assay was immunoSEQ multiplex PCR, and TCRdb's table has in-frame clones only and misses some. The sample lists 100,000 to 150,000 clones; 89% were seen once. The specimen was PBMCs. This clonotype was sampled from a woman aged 18-29 years in good health and CMV-seronegative. This sequence joins TRBV30 and TRBJ2-3; TRBD2 matches at 8 bases. The CDR3 sequence: CAWTGVSGMGRQYF. The CDR3 DNA reads as TGTGCCTGGACTGGGGTTAGCGGGATGGGAAGGCAGTATTTT. The full variable domain, in which reference TRBV30 and TRBJ2-3 provide the parts outside the CDR3, is SQTIHQWPATLVQPVGSPLSLECTVEGTSNPNLYWYRQAAGRGLQLLFYSVGIGQISSEVPQNLSASRPQDRQFILSSKKLLLSDSGFYLCAWTGVSGMGRQYFGPGTRLTVL.